One and the same sample provided the 2 T cell receptor beta chains below, sequenced in a study of cytomegalovirus exposure and HLA in healthy donors. Primers included in the PCR were 60 Vbeta and 13 Jbeta primers. The data were produced by immunoSEQ multiplex PCR, yet TCRdb's version contains in-frame clones alone and is incomplete. This table has 80,000 to 100,000 clones, about 81% appearing once. The material sequenced was PBMCs. Receptor source: a man in his forties in good health and CMV-seronegative.

CDR3 nucleotides: TGTGCCAGCAGCCAAGACTTCGGACAGGGGCAAGAGACCCAGTACTTC. This codes for CASSQDFGQGQETQYF. This chain connects TRBV14 to TRBJ2-5; 9 bases map to TRBD1. CDR1 SGHDN and CDR2 FVKESK come from the germline V gene. CDR3 length equals 16 residues. J lost 2 bases, V lost 0 bases, and 4 bases had no gene match.

The rearrangement links TRBV6-1 to TRBJ1-1; D ambiguous. CDR1 and CDR2 from the germline V gene are MNHNS and SASEGT. Trimming stripped 6 bases from V and 5 bases from J, with 7 bases between. The CDR3 contains 11 residues. This CDR3 reads CASRPTTEAFF. Here the CDR3 DNA reads TGTGCCAGCAGACCTACTACTGAAGCTTTCTTT.